A selection of T cell receptor beta chains follows, all from one sample in a study of blood T cells in healthy people across ages. Using its own MiXCR run on the 5' RACE reads, TCRdb lists one record per CDR3 protein. This repertoire shows some 700,000 distinct CDR3 sequences, more than 40% found once; its top ten account for 20% to 25%. Sample: blood. These receptor sequences come from an older woman in good health. Each CDR3 is given with its conserved first and last residue. D genes are given only for firm matches. Size is stated for part of the rows, as once, few or many counts, or as a class when the clone is expanded.

TRBJ2-2 TRBV6-2/TRBV6-3 few . CASSRRERRTGELFF TGTGCCAGCAGTCGAAGGGAACGTCGGACCGGGGAGCTGTTTTTT
TRBJ2-7 TRBV11-1 . . CASSRGQPDIGSEQYF TGTGCCAGCAGCCGGGGGCAGCCCGACATCGGCTCCGAGCAGTACTTC
TRBJ2-7 TRBV7-9 many . CASSQAAAYEQYF TGTGCCAGCAGCCAAGCGGCGGCCTACGAGCAGTACTTC
TRBJ2-1 TRBV4-2 . . CASSQEGSGFSYNEQFF TGTGCCAGCAGCCAAGAAGGTTCAGGCTTCTCCTACAATGAGCAGTTCTTC
TRBJ2-1 TRBV20-1 . TRBD2 CSARDWKGEVSGGTGYNEQFF TGCAGTGCTAGAGATTGGAAGGGCGAGGTTAGCGGGGGTACGGGGTACAATGAGCAGTTCTTC
TRBJ2-1 TRBV20-1 few TRBD2 CSAAGTSGRTSNEQFF TGCAGTGCGGCCGGGACTAGCGGGAGAACCTCCAATGAGCAGTTCTTC
TRBJ2-5 TRBV24-1 . . CATSAGTYYNEQYF TGTGCCACCAGTGCCGGGACATATTACAATGAGCAGTACTTC
TRBJ2-7 TRBV7-2 . . CASSLGVSTGYEQYF TGTGCCAGCAGCTTAGGGGTATCCACGGGCTACGAGCAGTACTTC
TRBJ2-1 TRBV18 . . CASSPPRPDYNEQFF TGTGCCAGCTCACCACCTCGACCTGACTACAATGAGCAGTTCTTC
TRBJ2-2 TRBV27 few . CASTDSGGWLNTGELFF TGTGCCAGCACAGACTCCGGAGGGTGGTTAAACACCGGGGAGCTGTTTTTT
TRBJ1-5 TRBV5-1 . . CASSPGQIDQPQHF TGCGCCAGCAGCCCCGGACAGATCGATCAGCCCCAGCATTTT
TRBJ1-1 TRBV20-1 . TRBD1 CSAREVIGGSTEAFF TGCAGTGCTAGAGAAGTGATAGGGGGCTCCACTGAAGCTTTCTTT
TRBJ2-4 TRBV19 . TRBD1 CASIGGQGANIQYF TGTGCCAGTATTGGGGGACAGGGGGCGAACATTCAGTACTTC
TRBJ1-4 TRBV12-3/TRBV12-4 . . CASSPGVGGEKLFF TGTGCCAGCAGTCCAGGGGTAGGAGGTGAAAAACTGTTTTTT
TRBJ1-6 TRBV14 . . CASSQRQGLSSPLHF TGTGCCAGCAGCCAGAGGCAGGGCCTTAGTTCACCCCTCCACTTT
TRBJ2-5 TRBV29-1 few . CSVTVAYEQYF TGCAGCGTTACGGTAGCGTATGAGCAGTACTTC
TRBJ2-5 TRBV20-1 . . CSATELETQYF TGCAGTGCGACAGAGTTAGAGACCCAGTACTTC
TRBJ2-3 TRBV7-3 . TRBD1 CASSLTTGGTDTQYF TGTGCCAGCAGCTTAACGACAGGGGGCACAGATACGCAGTATTTT
TRBJ1-5 TRBV7-9 few TRBD1 CASSPGTGYNQPQHF TGTGCCAGCAGCCCCGGGACAGGTTACAATCAGCCCCAGCATTTT
TRBJ2-3 TRBV10-3 once TRBD2 CAISEDATSDGTDTQYF TGTGCCATCAGTGAGGACGCCACTAGCGATGGCACAGATACGCAGTATTTT
TRBJ2-7 TRBV20-1 few TRBD1 CSAIPGQGTYEQYF TGCAGTGCTATACCAGGACAGGGGACCTACGAGCAGTACTTC
TRBJ2-7 TRBV6-1 . TRBD1 CAGSEAPQGAEQYF TGTGCCGGCAGTGAAGCGCCGCAGGGGGCCGAGCAGTACTTC
TRBJ2-1 TRBV6-5 . . CASSYSSPQGSNEQFF TGTGCCAGCAGTTACTCGAGCCCCCAGGGGTCAAATGAGCAGTTCTTC
TRBJ2-7 TRBV4-1 . . CASSQEADPPSSYEQYF TGCGCCAGCAGCCAAGAGGCGGACCCCCCTAGCTCCTACGAGCAGTACTTC
TRBJ1-5 TRBV7-9 once TRBD1 CASSLGGDRVQPQHF TGTGCCAGCAGCTTAGGGGGGGACAGGGTCCAGCCCCAGCATTTT
TRBJ2-1 TRBV15 once . CATSSPGAGSSYNEQFF TGTGCCACCAGCAGCCCCGGGGCGGGGAGCTCCTACAATGAGCAGTTCTTC
TRBJ2-3 TRBV6-2/TRBV6-3 . TRBD2 CASSYMGRADTQYF TGTGCCAGCAGTTACATGGGGAGGGCAGATACGCAGTATTTT
TRBJ1-3 TRBV7-2 . . CASSSVLFSGNTIYF TGTGCCAGCAGTTCAGTCCTCTTCTCTGGAAACACCATATATTTT
TRBJ2-7 TRBV27 . TRBD1 CASRPPTGVIYEQYF TGTGCCAGCAGACCCCCGACAGGGGTTATCTACGAGCAGTACTTC
TRBJ2-7 TRBV4-3 few . CASSQEGGSFYEQYF TGCGCCAGCAGCCAAGAAGGTGGCAGCTTTTACGAGCAGTACTTC
TRBJ2-5 TRBV5-1 . . CASSLGGDPGGTQYF TGCGCCAGCAGCTTGGGAGGAGACCCTGGCGGGACCCAGTACTTC
TRBJ1-1 TRBV4-1 . . CASSRGLHTEAFF TGCGCCAGCAGCCGGGGACTCCACACTGAAGCTTTCTTT
TRBJ2-5 TRBV6-1 . . CASSNLGGGAGETQYF TGTGCCAGCAGTAACCTGGGAGGGGGGGCGGGCGAGACCCAGTACTTC
TRBJ1-1 TRBV20-1 . . CSARVGGPRSTEAFF TGCAGTGCCCGAGTCGGGGGCCCGAGGAGCACTGAAGCTTTCTTT
TRBJ2-7 TRBV29-1 many . CSVVRAGVAYEQYF TGCAGCGTTGTTCGGGCAGGGGTAGCCTACGAGCAGTACTTC
TRBJ2-1 TRBV28 . . CASTGSWGNEQFF TGTGCCAGCACCGGGAGTTGGGGGAATGAGCAGTTCTTC
TRBJ2-7 TRBV9 few TRBD2 CASSVVAGGPREQYF TGTGCCAGCAGCGTAGTAGCGGGAGGGCCGCGGGAGCAGTACTTC
TRBJ1-5 TRBV5-1 . . CASSLGAAGQPQHF TGCGCCAGCAGCTTGGGGGCAGCGGGTCAGCCCCAGCATTTT
TRBJ2-1 TRBV20-1 . TRBD1 CSARQGAPSYSEQFF TGCAGTGCTCGACAGGGGGCCCCCTCCTACAGTGAGCAGTTCTTC
TRBJ1-2 TRBV27 . . CASSLGPNLGDYGYTF TGTGCCAGCAGTTTAGGTCCCAATCTCGGGGACTATGGCTACACCTTC
TRBJ1-6 TRBV6-6 . . CASRPGQTNSPLHF TGTGCCAGCAGGCCTGGACAGACGAATTCACCCCTCCACTTT
TRBJ2-7 TRBV25-1 . . CASSEGLYEQYF TGTGCCAGCAGTGAGGGACTCTACGAGCAGTACTTC
TRBJ2-3 TRBV18 . . CASSSPLEYTQYF TGTGCCAGCTCCTCCCCCTTGGAGTATACGCAGTATTTT
TRBJ1-6 TRBV20-1 . TRBD1 CSARTGSYSPLHF TGCAGTGCGAGGACAGGTTCTTATTCACCCCTCCACTTT
TRBJ1-3 TRBV4-2 few . CASSQQSSGNTIYF TGTGCCAGCAGCCAACAGAGCTCTGGAAACACCATATATTTT
TRBJ1-1 TRBV7-2 . . CASSLYSLNTEAFF TGTGCCAGCAGCTTATACAGTCTGAACACTGAAGCTTTCTTT
TRBJ2-5 TRBV20-1 few TRBD2 CSANPSGRGETQYF TGCAGTGCTAACCCCAGCGGGAGGGGGGAGACCCAGTACTTC
TRBJ1-4 TRBV7-9 . TRBD1 CASSPRPGTGLNEKLFF TGTGCCAGCAGCCCGCGTCCCGGGACAGGCCTTAATGAAAAACTGTTTTTT
TRBJ2-2 TRBV5-1 . . CASSSTGAGAGELFF TGCGCCAGCAGCTCGACAGGAGCCGGGGCCGGGGAGCTGTTTTTT
TRBJ2-4 TRBV2 . . CASLRETYNEQYF TGTGCCAGCTTGCGGGAAACCTACAATGAGCAGTACTTC
TRBJ1-1 TRBV21-1 . . CASSKARGERQPNTEAFF TGTGCCAGCAGCAAAGCGCGGGGGGAGAGGCAGCCGAACACTGAAGCTTTCTTT
TRBJ2-4 TRBV28 few . CASQGLAKNIQYF TGTGCCAGCCAAGGACTAGCCAAAAACATTCAGTACTTC
TRBJ2-3 TRBV18 many . CASSPPPGDTQYF TGTGCCAGCTCACCACCGCCCGGAGATACGCAGTATTTT
TRBJ2-1 TRBV7-9 few TRBD2 CASSTGLAGAFNEQFF TGTGCCAGCAGCACCGGACTAGCGGGAGCCTTCAATGAGCAGTTCTTC
TRBJ1-1 TRBV6-5 . . CASSRGTGATEAFF TGTGCCAGCAGCCGGGGGACCGGGGCCACTGAAGCTTTCTTT
TRBJ2-3 TRBV4-2 . . CASSQEDGSRADAQYF TGTGCCAGCAGCCAAGAAGATGGTAGCCGCGCAGATGCGCAGTATTTT
TRBJ2-3 TRBV28 few . CACISPNTDTQYF TGTGCATGTATTAGCCCAAACACAGATACGCAGTATTTT